Listed below are T cell receptor beta chains from one sample, sequenced in a study of blood T cell repertoires in COVID-19. Sequenced by immunoSEQ multiplex PCR; TCRdb stores in-frame clones only, minus some. The sample has about 190,000 clones, more than 70% seen once. Sequencing was done on a sample of peripheral blood. The source is a human donor in a cohort sampled during active COVID-19. CDR3s include the opening cysteine and the closing phenylalanine or tryptophan. Each record gives: CDR3 length, V gene, J gene, CDR3 protein.

14	TRBV30	TRBJ1-3	CAWRVRGSGNTIYF
17	TRBV15	TRBJ2-7	CATSRVGARELGYEQYF
15	TRBV7-2	TRBJ1-5	CASSPRRQGAQPQHF
16	TRBV4-1	TRBJ2-6	CASSPPGGAGANVLTF
15	TRBV3-1/TRBV3-2	TRBJ1-2	CASSQDLGTAYGYTF
14	TRBV21-1	TRBJ1-6	CASSKDRVGSPLHF
16	TRBV25-1	TRBJ1-4	CASSDLDRLFNEKLFF
10	TRBV30	TRBJ1-2	CAWSSGGYTF
12	TRBV2	TRBJ2-7	CASSGVPNEQYF
14	TRBV5-8	TRBJ2-7	CASSPRTGAFEQYF
11	TRBV6-4	TRBJ1-1	CASSDGGRAFF
11	TRBV5-1	TRBJ2-5	CASSFGETQYF
13	TRBV12-3/TRBV12-4	TRBJ1-2	CASSLEGTSGYTF
12	TRBV6-6	TRBJ2-7	CASGPSGYEQYF
14	TRBV7-8	TRBJ2-7	CASSRSGNGDEQYF
12	TRBV6-5	TRBJ1-2	CASSYPGSGYTF
13	TRBV5-5	TRBJ2-7	CASSTVGTLNEYF
14	TRBV7-2	TRBJ2-7	CASSPQGLAGAQYF
13	TRBV5-1	TRBJ1-2	CASSPAQNYGYTF
14	TRBV29-1	TRBJ2-1	CSVEEREPRGEQFF
15	TRBV5-4	TRBJ1-1	CASSLDPGGNAEAFF
16	TRBV5-5	TRBJ2-5	CASSWGQGLAEETQYF
13	TRBV6-5	TRBJ1-3	CACLRDSGNTIYF
13	TRBV7-2	TRBJ2-1	CASTISGTHEQFF
16	TRBV9	TRBJ2-2	CASSRTSVTYTGELFF
19	TRBV10-3	TRBJ2-2	CAISERPLQGVWATGELFF
11	TRBV5-1	TRBJ2-3	CASKEDAPQYF
16	TRBV6-5	TRBJ1-6	CASSYSPALQGSPLHF
12	TRBV28	TRBJ2-7	CASTTGIDEQYF
14	TRBV16	TRBJ2-7	CASSQRTRTYEQYF
17	TRBV5-1	TRBJ2-3	CASSSLFSGASTDTQYF
16	TRBV4-3	TRBJ2-2	CASSPDRLENTGELFF
14	TRBV18	TRBJ2-7	CASSSGLSSYEQYF
17	TRBV6-6	TRBJ1-1	CASSRPSNRGLDTEAFF
16	TRBV19	TRBJ2-1	CASSIIRDWSYNEQFF
13	TRBV3-1/TRBV3-2	TRBJ2-7	CASSLTDSYEQYF
15	TRBV9	TRBJ2-7	CASSVDGTDVFEQYF
15	TRBV5-1	TRBJ1-1	CASSLRGAPNTEAFF
14	TRBV5-5	TRBJ2-7	CASHQQGDFYEQYF
15	TRBV3-1/TRBV3-2	TRBJ2-1	CASSPLRGVYNEQFF
12	TRBV28	TRBJ2-7	CASSRGSYEQYF
15	TRBV3-1/TRBV3-2	TRBJ2-7	CASSQVGGGTYEQYF
16	TRBV5-1	TRBJ2-5	CASSPALAGKEETQYF
16	TRBV27	TRBJ2-3	CASRSWAGGRTDTQYF
15	TRBV19	TRBJ2-2	CASSKGSGTGGELFF
15	TRBV7-9	TRBJ2-7	CASSQGGAYAYEQYF
14	TRBV3-1/TRBV3-2	TRBJ1-4	CASSHGVTGEKLFF
15	TRBV7-2	TRBJ2-2	CASSLDPGGTGELFF
13	TRBV21-1	TRBJ2-5	CASSNRELETQYF
11	TRBV10-3	TRBJ2-3	CAISPGQVQYF
14	TRBV4-3	TRBJ2-7	CASSQSWGVAEQYF
13	TRBV7-9	TRBJ2-3	CASSLDWGLGQYF
16	TRBV3-1/TRBV3-2	TRBJ2-3	CASSQLAGGVADTQYF
13	TRBV28	TRBJ2-5	CASVSTLKETQYF
11	TRBV12-3/TRBV12-4	TRBJ1-2	CASTRAGGYTF